The entry below describes one TCR beta chain. CDR3 length: 13 amino acids. The germline gives CDR1 MNHEY, CDR2 SVGEGT. V was clipped by 5 bases and J by 3 bases, with 11 bases between them. The data stem from a study of blood T cells in healthy people across ages. Sample-barcoded 5' priming and a J-beta primer mix drove a second PCR of 7 to 11 cycles. In TCRdb, the 5' RACE reads were re-called with MiXCR into one record per CDR3 protein. The table shows over a million distinct CDR3 sequences, with about 45% occurring only once. The material sequenced was blood. This sequence was found in a woman younger than 30 in good health. This chain joins TRBV6-2 or TRBV6-3 and TRBJ2-7; D unresolved. CDR3 coding DNA: TGTGCCAGCAGTCCCCACCAGAACTACGAGCAGTACTTC. Protein product: CASSPHQNYEQYF.